Below, 12 T cell receptor beta chains from the same sample are listed, as sequenced in a study of human T cells and chemical hapten exposure. Indicated time point: pre-sensitization, week 0. The treatment here: therapeutic diphenylcyclopropenone sensitization with weekly scalp DPC. TCRdb re-derived calls from the RACE reads in MiXCR, one entry per CDR3 protein. This table holds 240,000 or so distinct CDR3 sequences, about 9.4% found once. Sequencing used whole blood, obtained in connection with sensitization to the hapten diphenylcyclopropenone (DPC). Receptors were obtained from a woman aged 40 to 50 with alopecia areata. Some clones in this sample may be carry-over from other donors' samples.

This chain's CDR3 is CASSPRGGAEQFF. The CDR3 DNA reads as TGTGCCAGCAGCCCGCGAGGGGGCGCTGAGCAGTTCTTC. This chain connects TRBV3-1 to TRBJ2-1; 7 bases match TRBD1. Trimming cost V 4 bases and J 9 bases; bases outside gene matches: 6. CDR1 and CDR2 (germline): LGHDT, YNNKEL (reference sequence). The CDR3 loop spans 13 amino acids.

In its sample, this clonotype was seen a few times. The chain recombines TRBV12-3 or TRBV12-4 with TRBJ1-3, with TRBD1 matching over 10 bases. J gave up 4 bases and V 2 bases, and 5 bases lay outside the gene matches. CDR3 size: 16 residues. CDR3 protein: CASSLRTGGLGNTIYF. The CDR3 bases are TGTGCCAGCAGTTTACGGACAGGGGGGTTGGGAAACACCATATATTTT.

The sample holds many counts of this clonotype. J is TRBJ2-1 and V is TRBV29-1, with D possibly TRBD2 on 6 matching bases. Germline V lookup: CDR1 SQVTM, CDR2 ANQGSEA. This CDR3 has 14 amino acids. Trimming shortened V by 7 bases and J by 0 bases, and 13 bases separated the two germline ends. The CDR3 loop is CSAGDSSSYNEQFF. Here the CDR3 DNA reads TGCAGCGCCGGGGACTCAAGCTCCTACAATGAGCAGTTCTTC.

The chain links TRBV19 to TRBJ2-1; 8 bases agree with TRBD2. The CDR3 consists of 16 residues. V lost 1 base and J lost 0; bases outside the gene matches: 2. Germline V gene sequence: CDR1 LNHDA, CDR2 SQIVND (reference sequence). For the CDR3, the DNA is TGTGCCAGTAGTATAGCGGGGGGGATCTCCTACAATGAGCAGTTCTTC. Protein sequence: CASSIAGGISYNEQFF.

This rearrangement joins TRBV3-1 to TRBJ1-6; tentatively, D is TRBD1 (6 bases). Trimming shortened V by 5 bases and J by 6 bases, and 11 bases separated the two germline ends. The CDR3 runs 14 residues. CDR1 is LGHDT, CDR2 YNNKEL, per germline (reference sequence). The CDR3: CASSSGGGNSPLHF. CDR3 DNA sequence: TGTGCCAGCAGCTCAGGAGGGGGTAATTCACCCCTCCACTTT.

This clonotype has a handful of counts. V and J are TRBV6-6 and TRBJ2-7; D not resolved. The germline V gene encodes CDR1 MNHNY and CDR2 SVGAGI (reference sequence). The CDR3 runs to 15 residues. V shed 2 bases and J shed 3 bases, with 14 bases lying between them. The DNA of the CDR3 is TGTGCCAGCAGTTACCGAGCAGCCGTTAACTACGAGCAGTACTTC. Translated: CASSYRAAVNYEQYF.

This clonotype showed up just a few times. The chain employs TRBV9 and TRBJ2-7; maybe TRBD1 (6 bases). The CDR3 runs 15 residues. With 2 bases removed from V and 5 bases from J, the gap between germline ends came to 17 bases. Per germline, CDR1 SGDLS and CDR2 YYNGEE. The CDR3 DNA reads TGTGCCAGCAGCGTTGCTGGTCAGGGGTATGACGAGCAGTACTTC. Amino acids: CASSVAGQGYDEQYF.

CDR3 sequence (DNA): TGTGCCAGCAGCGTCGGATGGAACACTGAAGCTTTCTTT. Its translation is CASSVGWNTEAFF. The J gene is TRBJ1-1, the V gene TRBV14; the D is unclear. The germline V gene has CDR1 SGHDN and CDR2 FVKESK. Deletions cut 5 bases from V and 1 base from J, with 8 bases between. The CDR3 length is 13 residues.

This clonotype was detected ten times or more. The chain has TRBV10-3 and TRBJ2-3; 8 nucleotides align to TRBD1. There are 15 residues in the CDR3. Germline trimming cut 5 bases from V and 1 base from J; bases unmatched to any gene: 5. The V gene's germline CDR1 is ENHRY and CDR2 SYGVKD. CDR3 DNA: TGTGCCATCAGTTGGACAGGGTTCGGCACAGATACGCAGTATTTT. Protein: CAISWTGFGTDTQYF.

This rearrangement joins TRBV28 to TRBJ1-6, with D uncertain. This CDR3 contains 16 residues. Trimming cost V 4 bases and J 9 bases, with 19 bases left between them. In germline, CDR1 is MDHEN, CDR2 SYDVKM. In DNA, the CDR3 is TGTGCCAGCAGTTCGCCGACGGATCTCCTCGCTTCACCCCTCCACTTT. Its protein is CASSSPTDLLASPLHF.

This clonotype was observed a handful of times. The chain couples TRBV10-3 to TRBJ2-5; D may match TRBD1 or TRBD2 (7 bases each). The CDR3 has 15 amino acids. The germline V gene has CDR1 ENHRY and CDR2 SYGVKD. The V and J ends lost 6 bases and 1 base respectively, with 15 bases between them. CDR3: CAIRPGGALQETQYF. CDR3 sequence (DNA): TGTGCCATCAGGCCAGGGGGGGCCCTCCAAGAGACCCAGTACTTC.

The V call is TRBV7-8, the J call TRBJ2-5, with no clear D. Germline-derived CDR1 and CDR2 are SGHVS and FQNEAQ. Trimming took 6 bases from V and 4 from J, leaving 12 bases between them. CDR3 length: 13 residues. CDR3 residues: CASSRGIGETQYF. The DNA for the CDR3 is TGTGCCAGCAGTAGAGGCATAGGAGAGACCCAGTACTTC.